This T cell receptor (beta chain) was found in a study of blood T cell repertoires in COVID-19. Study summary: Spain, Italy and the United States supplied samples that represented acute and convalescent COVID-19.

Authors' analysis steps: Reference gene primer amplification gave estimated nucleated cell counts. Some clones are missing from TCRdb's copy, which holds only in-frame ones; the method was immunoSEQ multiplex PCR. Clone size and V and J calls were adopted from that table, with D and trimming inferred from the DNA. The table lists over 45,000 clones, more than 75% of them singletons. This clone was counted a few times. Germline V gene lookup returns CDR1 WSHSY and CDR2 SAAADI. CDR3 length: 12 amino acids. V lost 6 bases, J lost 6 bases, and 8 bases lay in between. The chain combines TRBV10-2 with TRBJ2-2, with D possibly TRBD1 on 6 matching bases. The TCR sequence derives from a woman older than 75 with acute or convalescent COVID-19. Sequencing input: peripheral blood. The CDR3 nucleotides read TGCGCCAGCAGAACAGGGTCCGGGGAGCTGTTTTTT. Its protein is CASRTGSGELFF.